The clone carrying this T cell receptor (beta chain) was observed a few times. What it recognizes is unknown. The data belong to a study of T cell repertoires in cytomegalovirus infection. Across the study: Indicated by public TCR beta signatures were CMV infection and matching HLA type. Notes on the study in general: CMV carriers having the relevant HLA were flagged by cumulative public TCR beta family frequency. Across the ex vivo response, the dominant clonotypes were HLA-C-restricted CMV-specific TCR beta clonotypes.

MiXCR was run by TCRdb on the reads, yielding one entry per CDR3 protein. The sample holds a few hundred thousand distinct CDR3 sequences, about a sixth seen once. Sample: CD8+ T cells from PBMCs. The sequence derives from a human donor in good health (CMV status not recorded). Some clones in this sample may be carry-over from other donors' samples.

The DNA for the CDR3 is TGCAGTGCTGGCAAGGGCTACGAGCAGTACTTC. Its translation is CSAGKGYEQYF. The chain uses TRBV20-1 and TRBJ2-7; D is uncertain. V lost 5 bases and J lost 3, with 8 bases in between. This CDR3 is 11 amino acids long. Per the germline V gene, CDR1 is DFQATT and CDR2 is SNEGSKA (reference sequence).